The source of this T cell receptor (beta chain) is a study of T cells in Graves' hyperthyroidism and ophthalmopathy. Germline V gives CDR1 LNHNV, CDR2 YYDKDF (reference sequence). The CDR3 has 14 amino acids. V was shortened by 3 bases and J by 0 bases, with 6 bases between the two germline ends. Amplification of TCR beta CDR3 regions was performed using RNA transcripts as template. RT-PCR in the first round (using the HTBI primer set) targeted the TCR CDR3. In TCRdb, the multiplex PCR reads were re-called with MiXCR into one record per CDR3 protein. The repertoire consists of over 400,000 distinct CDR3 sequences, with less than 25% occurring once and the leading ten covering approximately 54%.

The receptor was isolated from a woman between 65 and 79 years old with Graves' ophthalmopathy. The specimen sequenced was blood. The gene calls are TRBV15 and TRBJ1-3; no reliable D call. The CDR3 nucleotides are TGTGCCACCAGCAGTGGCAACTCTGGAAACACCATATATTTT. It codes for CATSSGNSGNTIYF.